This TCR beta chain appears in the sequencing data of a study of cytomegalovirus exposure and HLA in healthy donors. Germline V gene lookup returns CDR1 LNHNV and CDR2 YYDKDF (reference sequence). V gave up 0 bases and J gave up 1 base, with 11 bases separating them. This CDR3 contains 16 residues. In the PCR, 60 Vbeta and 13 Jbeta primers were used. Data came from immunoSEQ multiplex PCR; TCRdb stores just in-frame clones and leaves some out. The sample lists around 130,000 clones, approximately 70% occurring once. The receptor comes from a woman aged 60 to 75 in good health and CMV-seronegative. Sequencing used PBMCs. The rearrangement joins TRBV15 to TRBJ2-3; D may be TRBD2 (5 bases). This CDR3 reads CATSRDLISGTDTQYF. CDR3 DNA: TGTGCCACCAGCAGAGATCTTATTAGCGGCACAGATACGCAGTATTTT.